This T cell receptor beta chain originates from a study of T cell repertoires in cytomegalovirus infection. Study overall: CMV infection and matching HLA type were both indicated by public TCR beta signatures.

The study's findings and limits: Cumulative frequency (of public TCR beta family members) identified carriers of CMV plus the relevant HLA. There were HLA-C-restricted CMV-specific TCR beta clonotypes dominating the ex vivo response.

TCRdb passed the reads through MiXCR, listing each CDR3 protein once. The sample has about 60,000 distinct CDR3 sequences; about 33% are singletons. In this sample, this clonotype turned up a few times. What it binds is unknown. Trimming took 1 base from V and 3 from J, leaving 9 bases between them. CDR1 LNHDA and CDR2 SQIVND come from the germline V gene (reference sequence). This CDR3 is built from 14 residues. The sequence was collected from a human donor in good health (CMV status not recorded). Some clones in this sample may be carry-over from other donors' samples. The chain uses TRBV19 and TRBJ1-1, with a possible D match to TRBD1 (6 bases). Input material: PBMCs, sequenced either directly or after in vitro stimulation (not recorded which). This CDR3 is CASSIGGAYTEAFF. CDR3 in DNA: TGTGCCAGTAGTATAGGGGGGGCCTACACTGAAGCTTTCTTT.